The 16 T cell receptor beta chains below were found in one sample sequenced in a study of blood T cell repertoires in COVID-19. TCRdb's copy holds only in-frame clones and misses some; the assay was immunoSEQ multiplex PCR. The sample shows about 170,000 clones, approximately 85% of them seen only once. Sequencing was carried out using peripheral blood. These receptors originate from a man at least 80 years old with COVID-19, enrolled during active disease.

This clone came up a few times. The chain has TRBV2 and TRBJ1-2; 7 bases align to TRBD1. This CDR3 region has 13 residues. V was clipped by 3 bases and J by 7 bases; unmatched bases: 5. Germline V gene sequence: CDR1 SNHLY, CDR2 FYNNEI. The CDR3 spells CASSDDNRGGYTF. The DNA of the CDR3 is TGTGCCAGCAGTGATGACAACAGGGGTGGCTACACCTTC. The whole variable domain, filled in from reference TRBV2 and TRBJ1-2, reads EPEVTQTPSHQVTQMGQEVILRCVPISNHLYFYWYRQILGQKVEFLVSFYNNEISEKSEIFDDQFSVERPDGSNFTLKIRSTKLEDSAMYFCASSDDNRGGYTFGSGTRLTVV.

V and J are TRBV7-9 and TRBJ2-2; 9 bases agree with TRBD1. V gave up 9 bases and J gave up 4 bases; unmatched junction bases: 15. Per germline, CDR1 SEHNR and CDR2 FQNEAQ (reference sequence). This CDR3 is 17 amino acids long. This chain's CDR3 is CASDPGQGSVFTGELFF. DNA of the CDR3: TGTGCCAGTGACCCGGGACAGGGATCGGTATTCACCGGGGAGCTGTTTTTT.

The V gene is TRBV6-5, the J gene TRBJ2-1; 12 positions agree with TRBD1. This CDR3 comprises 14 residues. The V segment lost 6 bases and the J segment 13 bases; nucleotides outside the gene matches: 10. Germline V gene lookup returns CDR1 MNHEY and CDR2 SVGAGI. The CDR3 DNA reads TGTGCCAGCAGCGGTGGGGGACAGGGGGCCGATCAGTTCTTC. It encodes CASSGGGQGADQFF.

This chain links TRBV5-5 with TRBJ2-7; D is perhaps TRBD1 (5 bases). Germline V lookup: CDR1 SGHKS, CDR2 YYEKEE (reference sequence). V lost 4 bases and J 2 bases, leaving 13 bases between the germline ends. This CDR3 is 14 amino acids long. CDR3 sequence reads: CASSLQRQTYEQYF. Here the CDR3 DNA reads TGTGCCAGCAGCCTGCAGAGACAGACCTACGAGCAGTACTTC.

This chain joins TRBV5-1 and TRBJ2-7; a possible D gene is TRBD1 (5 bases). V dropped 3 bases and J dropped 2 bases, with 18 bases sitting between them. This CDR3 comprises 16 residues. From germline, CDR1 is SGHRS and CDR2 YFSETQ. CDR3 coding DNA: TGCGCCAGCAGCTCACAGGACACGATTGTTACCTACGAGCAGTACTTC. Translation gives CASSSQDTIVTYEQYF.

The V call is TRBV27, the J call TRBJ1-1; 9 bases match TRBD1. The length of the CDR3 is 16 residues. V gave up 6 bases and J gave up 2 bases; unmatched junction bases: 10. The germline CDR1 and CDR2 sequences are MNHEY and SMNVEV (reference sequence). This CDR3 is CASRADRGMGNTEAFF. For the CDR3, the DNA is TGTGCCAGCAGAGCTGACAGGGGGATGGGAAACACTGAAGCTTTCTTT.

The gene calls are TRBV5-5 and TRBJ1-1, with D unresolved. The V gene lost 4 bases and the J gene lost 7 bases, with 17 bases spanning the gap. The germline V gene encodes CDR1 SGHKS and CDR2 YYEKEE (reference sequence). The CDR3 is made up of 14 amino acids. CDR3 loop: CASSPSSRALEAFF. CDR3 in DNA: TGTGCCAGCAGCCCCAGCTCGAGGGCCCTTGAAGCTTTCTTT.

V usage is TRBV29-1 and J usage is TRBJ2-7; 9 bases are shared with TRBD1. This CDR3 is built from 14 residues. The V gene's germline CDR1 is SQVTM and CDR2 ANQGSEA. V gave up 3 bases and J gave up 2 bases; unmatched junction bases: 5. The CDR3 sequence is CSVERTGEAYEQYF. In DNA form, the CDR3 reads TGCAGCGTTGAGAGGACAGGGGAGGCCTACGAGCAGTACTTC.

This sequence joins TRBV19 and TRBJ1-1; TRBD1 aligns across 9 bases. V gave up 0 bases and J gave up 10 bases; unmatched junction bases: 6. Germline V gene lookup returns CDR1 LNHDA and CDR2 SQIVND (reference sequence). The CDR3 length is 14 residues. Here the CDR3 reads CASSIDRTGETAFF. The CDR3 DNA reads TGTGCCAGTAGTATAGACCGGACAGGGGAAACAGCTTTCTTT.

The genes are TRBV6-5 and TRBJ1-2; TRBD1 is a possible D gene (5 bases). V shed 7 bases and J shed 3 bases, with 9 bases lying between them. Germline lookup yields CDR1 MNHEY and CDR2 SVGAGI. This CDR3 contains 12 residues. Here the CDR3 DNA reads TGTGCCAGCACGGCAGGGTACTATGGCTACACCTTC. Translating gives CASTAGYYGYTF.

The chain recombines TRBV5-6 with TRBJ1-2; 9 nucleotides line up with TRBD1. The germline V gene encodes CDR1 SGHDT and CDR2 YYEEEE. V was clipped by 7 bases and J by 8 bases; unmatched bases: 15. The CDR3 has 15 amino acids. CDR3 protein: CASWVIGQGPKGYTF. CDR3 DNA: TGTGCCAGCTGGGTGATCGGACAGGGGCCGAAAGGCTACACCTTC.

This clone was detected a few times. This rearrangement joins TRBV2 to TRBJ2-7; D is perhaps TRBD1 (6 bases). The V gene lost 7 bases and the J gene lost 0 bases, with 13 bases spanning the gap. Germline values: CDR1 SNHLY, CDR2 FYNNEI. The CDR3 extends over 14 amino acids. This chain's CDR3 is CASTRGTNSYEQYF. The CDR3 DNA reads as TGTGCCAGCACAAGGGGGACAAACTCCTACGAGCAGTACTTC.

The gene calls are TRBV27 and TRBJ2-1; 8 bases are shared with TRBD2. The CDR3 covers 15 residues. Germline V lookup: CDR1 MNHEY, CDR2 SMNVEV (reference sequence). After removal of 7 bases from V and 10 bases from J, the junction contained 15 bases not matched to a gene. The CDR3 DNA sequence: TGTGCCAGCACCCGGGGTAGCGGGACTCTGAGGGAGCAGTTCTTC. Amino acid sequence: CASTRGSGTLREQFF.

The genes are TRBV7-2 and TRBJ1-1; D is unclear. The CDR3 totals 14 residues. V was clipped by 5 bases and J by 0 bases, with 10 bases between them. CDR1 is SGHTA, CDR2 FQGNSA, per germline. The CDR3 protein is CASSPKRVNTEAFF. CDR3 DNA sequence: TGTGCCAGCAGCCCCAAGAGGGTGAACACTGAAGCTTTCTTT.

The chain has TRBV19 and TRBJ1-5; 7 bases fit TRBD1. The V and J ends lost 7 bases and 1 base, in that order; junction bases with no gene match: 7. This CDR3 has 15 amino acids. Germline V lookup: CDR1 LNHDA, CDR2 SQIVND (reference sequence). The CDR3 reads CASTVTGPSNQPQHF. Written as DNA, the CDR3 is TGTGCCAGTACGGTGACAGGGCCAAGCAATCAGCCCCAGCATTTT.

The chain carries TRBV27 and TRBJ2-7; a weak D match, TRBD2 (6 bases). The CDR3 runs 16 residues. Germline V CDR1 and CDR2: MNHEY, SMNVEV (reference sequence). V lost 8 bases and J 6 bases, leaving 26 bases between the germline ends. This CDR3 is CASADYGTRPPGEQYF. CDR3 nucleotide sequence: TGTGCCAGCGCCGATTACGGGACTCGTCCTCCTGGCGAGCAGTACTTC.